This TCR beta chain was identified in a study of blood T cell repertoires in COVID-19 (TCRdb year 2020). Notes on the research overall: Collaborator samples came from the United States, Italy and Spain and covered acute and convalescent phases of COVID-19. Subjects who had been exposed to COVID-19, were actively infected with it, or had recovered from it provided the deeply sampled blood TCRbeta repertoires that made up the dataset. Where available, HLA class I and class II types were taken from metadata supplied by the sample provider and were not determined by assay-based typing. Samples were obtained from the ongoing ImmuneRACE study (first 160 participants) and from 1,000 to 1,500 subjects provided by 6 global collaborators. The repertoires were released in a freely available public database meant as a resource for research on the immune response to SARS-CoV-2. The sample metadata nearly always contained a de-identified subject ID, COVID-19 status, age in years and sex. The material from the prospective study consisted of cDNA or gDNA derived from T cells, B-cell-depleted T cells, or PBMCs.

TCRbeta CDR3 regions were amplified from genomic DNA using the immunoSEQ Assay, a bias-controlled multiplex PCR. Turning to the authors' computational methods: The number of nucleated cells in each sample was estimated by amplification of reference gene primers within the assay. To quantify the absolute abundance of each unique TCRbeta CDR3 rearrangement, sequence reads were collapsed and filtered. For each sample, productive Simpson clonality was calculated as the square root of Simpson's diversity index across productive rearrangements. TCRdb stores this immuneACCESS table with in-frame sequences only. Part of the clones is absent; in the studies checked, under half of the shortfall reflects unresolved V genes, and no reason is known for the rest. D and trimming come from the DNA, and the V and J calls and clone size come from that table. In all, the sample holds around 240,000 clones, and roughly 85% of those were seen once. Approximately 0.89% of the sample rests with the top ten.

General study outcomes and caveats: Clinical and demographic metadata were provided uncurated, with the amount varying by source and participant.

Trimming at the junction amounts to 4 bases on V and 2 bases on J, and the germline ends lie 13 bases apart. For CDR1 and CDR2, the germline V gene (reference sequence) lists SGHNT and YYREEE. From cysteine to phenylalanine, the CDR3 is 15 amino acids long. Just the 45-base CDR3 DNA is kept, in frame starting at base 1. Details on this clone: Its recognized antigen is unknown. Base qualities are not at hand, and no much larger clone is one base apart.

Each collaborating institution followed its own protocols to collect whole blood in K2EDTA tubes. For TCRbeta analysis, collaborator samples were shipped as frozen whole blood, as isolated PBMCs, or as DNA extracted from either sample type. Source material: peripheral blood. The TCR comes from a man aged 35 to 55 with acute or convalescent COVID-19. The sequence is built from TRBV5-4 and TRBJ2-1; TRBD2 could be the D gene, as 6 bases match. CDR3 protein: CASSRLAGTYNEQFF. DNA sequence: TGTGCCAGCAGCAGGCTCGCGGGAACCTACAATGAGCAGTTCTTC.